This note documents a single TCR beta chain sequence. The antigen remains undetermined. This entry belongs to a study of blood T cells in healthy people across ages. The wider study: Template switching retrieved approximately one barcoded beta molecule for each two T cells.

The total RNA that was extracted per sample amounted to at least 5 micrograms. PCR was performed a second time for roughly 6 to 12 cycles using a sample-barcoded 5' primer and a J-beta primer mix. One entry per CDR3 protein, called by TCRdb with MiXCR from the 5' RACE reads. The sample contains about 1.8 million distinct CDR3 sequences, 49% of which appear only once. General study findings and limits: Nothing was known about donor CMV status, and this possibly confounded expanded clonotype changes. Strong correlation was found linking TCR beta diversity to naive T cell percentage.

This clonotype was obtained from a woman aged 40 to 49 in good health. Sequencing was performed on blood.

The CDR3 bases are TGTGCCAGCGGTGATCGGCCCCAGCATTTT. Amino acid sequence: CASGDRPQHF. This rearrangement joins TRBV6-6 to TRBJ1-5; D is ambiguous. CDR1 MNHNY and CDR2 SVGAGI come from the germline V gene (reference sequence). V lost 8 bases to trimming and J lost 9 bases, with 8 bases between them. This CDR3 comprises 10 residues.